Below are 12 T cell receptor beta chains sequenced from a single sample in a study of CD8 T cells in ankylosing spondylitis. Using its own MiXCR run on the 5' RACE reads, TCRdb lists one record per CDR3 protein. The table lists 150,000 to 200,000 distinct CDR3 sequences, over 10% of them singletons. Sequencing input: blood, either unsorted or a sorted T cell fraction (not recorded which). The source of these receptors is a male donor with ankylosing spondylitis or in good health (not recorded which).

This clonotype was seen only a few times. This sequence joins TRBV27 and TRBJ2-1; D is unresolved. V lost 1 base, J lost 7 bases, and 2 bases lay in between. CDR1 and CDR2 from the germline V gene are MNHEY and SMNVEV (reference sequence). This CDR3 region has 11 residues. The CDR3 DNA sequence: TGTGCCAGCAGTTTATTTAATGAGCAGTTCTTC. Protein sequence: CASSLFNEQFF.

The chain's CDR3 is CASSQEEGLAGITDTQYF. CDR3 nucleotides: TGCGCCAGCAGCCAAGAGGAAGGACTAGCGGGGATCACAGATACGCAGTATTTT. J is TRBJ2-3 and V is TRBV4-1; 12 positions match TRBD2. Germline V gives CDR1 MGHRA, CDR2 YSYEKL. Trimming cost V 0 bases and J 2 bases; bases outside gene matches: 6. The CDR3 runs to 18 residues.

A few counts support this clonotype. J is TRBJ2-2 and V is TRBV27; D is unresolved. V was pared by 10 bases and J by 3 bases, with 9 bases between. CDR1 and CDR2 (germline): MNHEY, SMNVEV (reference sequence). The CDR3 covers 12 residues. The CDR3 region has the DNA TGTGCCACCAACGCCGACACCGGGGAGCTGTTTTTT. This sequence encodes CATNADTGELFF.

The V call is TRBV12-3 or TRBV12-4, the J call TRBJ1-2; 9 bases are shared with TRBD1. The CDR3 runs to 14 residues. The V and J ends lost 5 bases and 7 bases, in that order; junction bases with no gene match: 8. DNA for the CDR3: TGTGCCAGCAGTCCCGACAGGGGGGATTCTGGCTACACCTTC. Protein product: CASSPDRGDSGYTF.

This clonotype occurred a few times. The J gene is TRBJ2-7, the V gene TRBV29-1, with D unclear. The V gene lost 4 bases and the J gene lost 2 bases, with 9 bases spanning the gap. Germline loops: CDR1 SQVTM, CDR2 ANQGSEA. This CDR3 has 12 amino acids. The CDR3 protein is CSVVNGPYEQYF. CDR3 nucleotide sequence: TGCAGCGTTGTAAACGGACCCTACGAGCAGTACTTC.

This clonotype has only a few counts. The V gene is TRBV6-5, the J gene TRBJ2-7; D is tentatively TRBD1 or TRBD2 (6 bases each). V was trimmed by 2 bases and J by 3 bases, leaving 8 bases between them. Looked up from germline, CDR1 is MNHEY and CDR2 is SVGAGI. The CDR3 runs to 13 residues. The CDR3 DNA follows: TGTGCCAGCAGTTACGGGGGGCACTACGAGCAGTACTTC. It specifies CASSYGGHYEQYF.

This clonotype was seen more than once but under ten times. The chain recombines TRBV5-6 with TRBJ2-1, with 13 bases fitting TRBD2. The CDR3 sequence is 20 residues long. Trimming took 4 bases from V and 1 from J; bases not matched to a gene: 14. Germline CDR1 reads SGHDT; CDR2 reads YYEEEE. Here the CDR3 reads CASSHGLAGVPGGSYNEQFF. The CDR3 region has the DNA TGTGCCAGCAGCCACGGACTAGCGGGAGTTCCCGGGGGGTCCTACAATGAGCAGTTCTTC. Supplemented by reference TRBV5-6 and TRBJ2-1, the full variable domain reads DAGVTQSPTHLIKTRGQQVTLRCSPKSGHDTVSWYQQALGQGPQFIFQYYEEEERQRGNFPDRFSGHQFPNYSSELNVNALLLGDSALYLCASSHGLAGVPGGSYNEQFFGPGTRLTVL.

The chain is built from TRBV9 and TRBJ2-3; D may be TRBD1 or TRBD2 (5 bases each). CDR3 length: 14 amino acids. V lost 4 bases, J lost 2 bases, and 11 bases lay in between. CDR1 and CDR2 from the germline V gene are SGDLS and YYNGEE. In nucleotides, the CDR3 is TGTGCCAGCAGCTTCCGGGACCCCACAGATACGCAGTATTTT. Translated: CASSFRDPTDTQYF.

This clonotype was counted only a few times. This chain uses TRBV27 with TRBJ2-1; TRBD1 or TRBD2 may be the D gene (5 bases each). From germline, CDR1 is MNHEY and CDR2 SMNVEV (reference sequence). The CDR3 sequence is 14 residues long. V lost 4 bases, J lost 5 bases, and 12 bases lay in between. The CDR3 nucleotides read TGTGCCAGCAGTTCGGGACCTAACCACAATGAGCAGTTCTTC. Translated, it gives CASSSGPNHNEQFF.

CDR3 nucleotides: TGCAGTGCGACCCAGGGCCATGGCTACACCTTC. This encodes CSATQGHGYTF. The genes are TRBV20-1 and TRBJ1-2; tentative D call: TRBD1 (5 bases). Trimming removed 6 bases from V and 6 bases from J, with 11 bases in between. From germline, CDR1 is DFQATT and CDR2 SNEGSKA (reference sequence). CDR3 length: 11 residues.

The J gene is TRBJ2-2, the V gene TRBV20-1, with 9 bases aligning to TRBD1. The CDR3 has 14 residues. J was trimmed by 4 bases and V by 6 bases; bases with no gene match: 6. CDR1 and CDR2 (germline): DFQATT, SNEGSKA (reference sequence). CDR3 nucleotides: TGCAGTGCCAGGGACAGGGTGGGCACCGGGGAGCTGTTTTTT. It codes for CSARDRVGTGELFF.

This clonotype occurred many times. The chain employs TRBV11-2 and TRBJ2-1; 12 bases line up with TRBD2. The CDR3 covers 16 residues. The V gene's germline CDR1 is SGHAT and CDR2 FQNNGV. J gave up 6 bases and V 7 bases, and 10 bases lay outside the gene matches. CDR3 loop: CASTRLAGVPSNEQFF. CDR3 in DNA: TGTGCCAGCACCCGACTAGCGGGGGTTCCCTCCAATGAGCAGTTCTTC.